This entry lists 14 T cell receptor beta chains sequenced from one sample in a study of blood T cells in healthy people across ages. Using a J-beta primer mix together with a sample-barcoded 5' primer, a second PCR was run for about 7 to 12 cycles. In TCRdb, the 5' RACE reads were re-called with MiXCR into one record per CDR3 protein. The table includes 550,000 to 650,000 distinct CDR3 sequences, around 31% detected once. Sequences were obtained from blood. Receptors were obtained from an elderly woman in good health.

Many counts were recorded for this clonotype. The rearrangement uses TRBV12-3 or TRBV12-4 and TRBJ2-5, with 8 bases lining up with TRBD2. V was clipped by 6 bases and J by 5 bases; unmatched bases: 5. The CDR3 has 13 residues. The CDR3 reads CASSPGGWETQYF. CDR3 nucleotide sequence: TGTGCCAGCAGCCCGGGGGGGTGGGAGACCCAGTACTTC.

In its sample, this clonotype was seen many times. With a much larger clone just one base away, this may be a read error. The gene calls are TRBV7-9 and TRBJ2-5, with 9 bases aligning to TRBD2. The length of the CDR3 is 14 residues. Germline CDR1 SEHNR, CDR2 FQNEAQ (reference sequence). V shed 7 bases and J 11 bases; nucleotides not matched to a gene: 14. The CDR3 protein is CASTRGGGYGEQYF. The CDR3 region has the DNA TGTGCCAGCACTCGCGGGGGGGGCTATGGTGAGCAGTACTTC.

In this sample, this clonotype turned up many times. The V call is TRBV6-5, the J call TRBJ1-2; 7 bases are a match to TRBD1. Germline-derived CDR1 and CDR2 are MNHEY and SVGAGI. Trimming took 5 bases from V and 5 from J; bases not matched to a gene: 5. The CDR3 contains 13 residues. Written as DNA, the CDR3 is TGTGCCAGCAGTCGACAGGGTCTTTATGGCTACACCTTC. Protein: CASSRQGLYGYTF.

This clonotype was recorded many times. CDR3 coding DNA: TGTGCCAGCAGCGTAGGTAATAAGGACGAGCAGTACTTC. Its protein is CASSVGNKDEQYF. The V and J genes are TRBV9 and TRBJ2-7, with D hard to call. This CDR3 is built from 13 residues. Trimming removed 0 bases at V and 5 bases at J, with 9 bases between. Germline assignment: CDR1 SGDLS and CDR2 YYNGEE. Full variable domain (rest looked up from reference TRBV9 and TRBJ2-7): DSGVTQTPKHLITATGQRVTLRCSPRSGDLSVYWYQQSLDQGLQFLIQYYNGEERAKGNILERFSAQQFPDLHSELNLSSLELGDSALYFCASSVGNKDEQYFGPGTRLTVT.

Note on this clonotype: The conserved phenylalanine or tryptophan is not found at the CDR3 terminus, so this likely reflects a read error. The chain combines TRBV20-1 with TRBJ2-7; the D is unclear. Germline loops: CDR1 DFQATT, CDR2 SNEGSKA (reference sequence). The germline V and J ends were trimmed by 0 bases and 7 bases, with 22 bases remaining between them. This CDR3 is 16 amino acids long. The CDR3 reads CSARDSRLVSYNEQYY. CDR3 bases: TGCAGTGCTAGAGATTCCCGCCTCGTCTCCTACAATGAGCAGTACTAC.

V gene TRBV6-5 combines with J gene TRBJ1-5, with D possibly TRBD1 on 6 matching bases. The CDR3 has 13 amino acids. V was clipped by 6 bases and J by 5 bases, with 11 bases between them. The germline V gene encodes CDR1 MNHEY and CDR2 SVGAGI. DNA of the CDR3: TGTGCCAGCAGCAGAGGGGGGTATCAGCCCCAGCATTTT. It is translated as CASSRGGYQPQHF.

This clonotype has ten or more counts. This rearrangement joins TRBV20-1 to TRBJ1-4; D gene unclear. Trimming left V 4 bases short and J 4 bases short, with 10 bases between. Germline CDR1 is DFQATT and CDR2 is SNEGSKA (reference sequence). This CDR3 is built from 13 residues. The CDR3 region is CSANTDYNEKLFF. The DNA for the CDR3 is TGCAGTGCTAACACAGATTATAATGAAAAACTGTTTTTT.

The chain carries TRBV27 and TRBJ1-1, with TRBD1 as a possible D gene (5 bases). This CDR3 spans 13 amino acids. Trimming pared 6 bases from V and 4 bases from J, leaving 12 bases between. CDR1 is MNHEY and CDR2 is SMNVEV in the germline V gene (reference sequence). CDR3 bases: TGTGCCAGCAGCTCCAGGGTTGTCACTGAAGCTTTCTTT. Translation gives CASSSRVVTEAFF.

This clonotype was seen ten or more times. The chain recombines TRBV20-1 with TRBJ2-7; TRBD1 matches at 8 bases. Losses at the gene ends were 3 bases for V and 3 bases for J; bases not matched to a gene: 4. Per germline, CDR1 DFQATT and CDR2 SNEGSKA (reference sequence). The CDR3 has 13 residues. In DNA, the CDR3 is TGCAGTGCTAGGGTAGGACAGGGCTACGAGCAGTACTTC. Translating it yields CSARVGQGYEQYF.

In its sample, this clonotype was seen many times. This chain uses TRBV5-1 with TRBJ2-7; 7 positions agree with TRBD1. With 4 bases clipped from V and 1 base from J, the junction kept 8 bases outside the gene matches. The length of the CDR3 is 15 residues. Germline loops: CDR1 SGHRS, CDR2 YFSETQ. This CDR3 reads CASSGDGQVSYEQYF. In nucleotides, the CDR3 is TGCGCCAGCAGCGGGGACGGACAGGTATCCTACGAGCAGTACTTC. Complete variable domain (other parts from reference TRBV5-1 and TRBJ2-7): KAGVTQTPRYLIKTRGQQVTLSCSPISGHRSVSWYQQTPGQGLQFLFEYFSETQRNKGNFPGRFSGRQFSNSRSEMNVSTLELGDSALYLCASSGDGQVSYEQYFGPGTRLTVT.

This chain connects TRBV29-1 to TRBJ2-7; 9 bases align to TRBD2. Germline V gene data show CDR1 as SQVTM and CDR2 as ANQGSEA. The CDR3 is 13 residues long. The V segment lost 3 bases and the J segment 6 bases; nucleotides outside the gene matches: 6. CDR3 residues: CSVDASGNFEQYF. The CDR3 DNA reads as TGCAGCGTTGATGCTAGCGGGAATTTCGAGCAGTACTTC.

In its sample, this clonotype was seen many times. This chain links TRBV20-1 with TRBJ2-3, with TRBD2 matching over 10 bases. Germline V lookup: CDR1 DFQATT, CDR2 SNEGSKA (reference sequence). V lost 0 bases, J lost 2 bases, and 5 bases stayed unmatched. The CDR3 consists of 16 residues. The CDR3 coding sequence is TGCAGTGCTAGAGAGGTAGCGGGGGGCTACACAGATACGCAGTATTTT. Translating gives CSAREVAGGYTDTQYF.

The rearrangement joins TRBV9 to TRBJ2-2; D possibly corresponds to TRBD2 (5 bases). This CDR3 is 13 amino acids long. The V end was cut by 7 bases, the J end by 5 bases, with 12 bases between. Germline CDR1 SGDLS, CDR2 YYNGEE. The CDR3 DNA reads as TGTGCCAGCGCCACGGGGTTAACCGGGGAGCTGTTTTTT. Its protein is CASATGLTGELFF.

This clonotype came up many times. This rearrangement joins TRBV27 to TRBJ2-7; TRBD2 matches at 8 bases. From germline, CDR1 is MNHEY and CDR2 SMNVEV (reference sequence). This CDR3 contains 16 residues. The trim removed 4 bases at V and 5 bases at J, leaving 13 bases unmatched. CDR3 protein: CASSSLSSGRGHEQYF. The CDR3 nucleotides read TGTGCCAGCAGTTCCCTTTCTAGCGGGCGAGGCCACGAGCAGTACTTC.